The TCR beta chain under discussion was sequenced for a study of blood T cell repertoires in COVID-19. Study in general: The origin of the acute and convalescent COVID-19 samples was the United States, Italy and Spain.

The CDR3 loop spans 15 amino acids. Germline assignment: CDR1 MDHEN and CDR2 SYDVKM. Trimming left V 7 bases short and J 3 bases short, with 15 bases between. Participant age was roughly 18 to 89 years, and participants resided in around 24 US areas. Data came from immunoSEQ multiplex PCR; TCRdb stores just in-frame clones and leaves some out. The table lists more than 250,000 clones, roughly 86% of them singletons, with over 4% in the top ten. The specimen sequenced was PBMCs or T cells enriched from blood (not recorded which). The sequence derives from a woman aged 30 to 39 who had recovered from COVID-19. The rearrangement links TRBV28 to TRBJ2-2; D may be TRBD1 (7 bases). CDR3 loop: CASKEGAGDTGELFF. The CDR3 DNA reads TGTGCCAGCAAGGAGGGGGCTGGGGACACCGGGGAGCTGTTTTTT. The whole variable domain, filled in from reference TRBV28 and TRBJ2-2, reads DVKVTQSSRYLVKRTGEKVFLECVQDMDHENMFWYRQDPGLGLRLIYFSYDVKMKEKGDIPEGYSVSREKKERFSLILESASTNQTSMYLCASKEGAGDTGELFFGEGSRLTVL.